This TCR beta chain was sequenced for a study of blood T cell repertoires in COVID-19. CDR1 is LNHDA, CDR2 SQIVND, per germline (reference sequence). This CDR3 spans 16 amino acids. Trimming at V came to 7 bases and at J to 0 bases, leaving 10 bases not matched to a gene. Sequenced by immunoSEQ multiplex PCR; TCRdb stores in-frame clones only, minus some. The sample yields some 78,000 clones, around nine tenths seen once. The V call is TRBV19, the J call TRBJ1-1, with 8 bases lining up with TRBD1. The clonotype originates from an elderly woman with active or convalescent COVID-19. The specimen was peripheral blood. The DNA for the CDR3 is TGTGCCAGTACCCCAGGGGGCCGAAGCATGAACACTGAAGCTTTCTTT. This encodes CASTPGGRSMNTEAFF. Looking up the rest from reference TRBV19 and TRBJ1-1 gives the full variable domain: DGGITQSPKYLFRKEGQNVTLSCEQNLNHDAMYWYRQDPGQGLRLIYYSQIVNDFQKGDIAEGYSVSREKKESFPLTVTSAQKNPTAFYLCASTPGGRSMNTEAFFGQGTRLTVV.